Listed below are T cell receptor beta chains from one sample, sequenced in a study of shared clonotypes between healthy human individuals. Clones were read by immunoSEQ multiplex PCR, and TCRdb kept only the in-frame ones, dropping some. The table lists about 2 million clones, approximately 94% of them singletons. The specimen sequenced was naive CD8+ T cells sorted from blood. The receptors were gathered from a man between 18 and 35 years old in good health. The conserved cysteine and the conserved F or W are not part of the CDR3 here.

TRBJ2-7 | TRBV9 | ASSPSPIGEQY
TRBJ2-7 | TRBV11-2 | ASSLAGLTYEQY
TRBJ2-5 | TRBV9 | ASSVGQGQETQY
TRBJ2-1 | TRBV27 | ASSFYQRTSGYNEQF
TRBJ2-7 | TRBV13 | ASSRGQGEYEQY
TRBJ2-7 | TRBV27 | ASSLTGTSGYYEQY
TRBJ2-3 | TRBV11-2 | ASSLLDGDTQY
TRBJ1-5 | TRBV6-1 | AVVGYSNQPQH
TRBJ2-7 | TRBV15 | ATSPGTGLTYEQY
TRBJ2-7 | TRBV2 | ASSEYRGGSYEQY
TRBJ2-7 | TRBV2 | ASKTGLTYEQY
TRBJ2-1 | TRBV13 | ASSSGVLEGEQF
TRBJ1-5 | TRBV5-6 | ASSLGRGRQPQH
TRBJ2-7 | TRBV11-2 | ASSLVGQGWHEQY
TRBJ2-3 | TRBV27 | ASSLLGTDTQY
TRBJ2-7 | TRBV7-9 | ASSRTGILGEQY
TRBJ2-7 | TRBV9 | ASSADPGLAEHYEQY
TRBJ2-7 | TRBV10-3 | AISDDPSEQY
TRBJ1-1 | TRBV4-3 | ASSQDWVGNTEAF
TRBJ1-4 | TRBV9 | ASSAGGATNEKLF
TRBJ2-3 | TRBV27 | ASSPLGIAGGPNPDTQY
TRBJ2-1 | TRBV28 | ASSLVRGGADNEQF
TRBJ2-5 | TRBV7-9 | ASSLTGNGETQY
TRBJ2-3 | TRBV4-3 | ASSQDRERATDTQY
TRBJ2-7 | TRBV6-1 | ASTRLVLDYEQY
TRBJ2-7 | TRBV7-8 | ASSLLNLGSNEQY